This T cell receptor (beta chain) is drawn from a study of tumor-infiltrating lymphocytes in primary liver carcinoma. Study results and caveats: The top-250-clone fraction was significantly higher in tumors than in blood (p = 0.039).

The authors made TCR beta cDNA from approximately 500 ng total RNA with a constant-region primer. The TCR beta library was amplified through three nested multiplex PCR rounds in a modified ARM-PCR procedure. The first two PCR rounds, around 10 cycles each, used TRBV1-TRBV30 forward primers and a C-beta reverse primer. Via MiXCR, TCRdb re-called the multiplex PCR reads, giving one row per CDR3 protein. The repertoire holds roughly 20,000 distinct CDR3 sequences, with almost 80% as singletons. Of note for this clonotype: No antigen is known for it.

DNA and RNA were both co-extracted from roughly 18-30 mg of bulk tissue that had not been sorted. Histology found more than 80% viable tumor cells per sample. The germline CDR1 and CDR2 sequences are LGHNA and YSLEER. The CDR3 has 16 amino acids. With V trimmed by 8 bases and J by 5 bases, 15 bases remained unmatched. This sequence was found in a woman aged 25 to 45 with primary liver carcinoma and hepatitis B virus infection. Sequencing used liver tumor tissue from sampling region 4. The subset was: tumor region T4, right-lateral pole. This rearrangement joins TRBV4-3 to TRBJ2-3; 8 nucleotides agree with TRBD2. CDR3 DNA: TGCGCCAGCTACCAGGACTGGGGAGCGGGAGTAGATACGCAGTATTTT. It translates to CASYQDWGAGVDTQYF.